The source of this TCR beta chain is a study of T cell responses to AZD1222 COVID-19 vaccine. Study results and caveats: Samples come after the peak T cell response, not at day 14. Most donors were white British and more were female, and clonal diversity was possibly underestimated. The breadth and depth of Spike-specific TCRs increased once two AZD1222 doses had been given. CD4 TCRs associated with vaccination spanned spike, dominating at 160-218 and 743-854.

The data were produced by immunoSEQ multiplex PCR, yet TCRdb's version contains in-frame clones alone and is incomplete. This sample yields approximately 180,000 clones, of which about 92% are seen a single time; less than 4% belongs to the top ten. Notes on this clone: Its cognate antigen is unknown.

The J segment lost 4 bases and the V segment lost 1 base, leaving 6 bases of the junction unmatched. CDR3 size: 15 residues. The germline V gene has CDR1 SGHRS and CDR2 YFSETQ. The source material was peripheral blood, sampled 28 days after the second dose of the MenACWY control vaccine. J is TRBJ1-1 and V is TRBV5-1, with 8 bases fitting TRBD1. The source is an adult who received the MenACWY meningococcal vaccine as a control. The DNA for the CDR3 is TGCGCCAGCAGCTTGTTTCAGGGGGCGACCACTGAAGCTTTCTTT. As protein: CASSLFQGATTEAFF.